This T cell receptor (beta chain) stems from a study of control samples from healthy donors and cancer patients. Assay used: immunoSEQ multiplex PCR; TCRdb lists only in-frame clones, some missing. The data show roughly 59,000 clones, roughly 90% seen once. The length of the CDR3 is 16 residues. The V and J ends lost 4 bases and 4 bases respectively, with 18 bases between them. Per the germline V gene, CDR1 is SGHRS and CDR2 is YFSETQ. The chain is built from TRBV5-1 and TRBJ1-5; D unclear. Source material: PBMCs. The source is a man in his forties with colorectal cancer. CDR3 protein: CASSPVAGAANQPQHF. The DNA of the CDR3 is TGCGCCAGCAGCCCCGTTGCAGGCGCTGCTAATCAGCCCCAGCATTTT.